A single sample is the source of the 15 T cell receptor beta chains below, sequenced in a study of T cell repertoires in cytomegalovirus infection. TCRdb called the reads again in MiXCR, with one record for every CDR3 protein. The table lists about 340,000 distinct CDR3 sequences, about 27% of them singletons. What these receptors recognize is not known. The sequencing used cultured PBMCs, collected from culture after CMV antigen stimulation. These receptors all come from a human donor in good health (CMV status not recorded). Some clones in this sample may be carry-over from other donors' samples.

This clonotype was found a few times. CDR3 sequence reads: CASRSTDRGPGMDTQYF. CDR3 nucleotides: TGTGCCAGCAGATCCACGGACAGGGGGCCCGGAATGGATACGCAGTATTTT. V usage is TRBV12-3 or TRBV12-4 and J usage is TRBJ2-3; 11 bases align to TRBD1. This CDR3 comprises 17 residues. V shed 6 bases and J 6 bases; nucleotides not matched to a gene: 14.

This clonotype was counted a few times. The chain joins TRBV19 to TRBJ2-6; D is possibly TRBD1 (6 bases). Trimming stripped 7 bases from V and 4 bases from J, with 17 bases between. The CDR3 consists of 16 residues. Germline loops: CDR1 LNHDA, CDR2 SQIVND (reference sequence). This CDR3 reads CASTSTGFFGANVLTF. CDR3 bases: TGTGCCAGTACCTCCACAGGGTTCTTCGGGGCCAACGTCCTGACTTTC.

Notes on this clonotype: With a much larger clone just one base away, this may be a read error. The chain employs TRBV7-2 and TRBJ2-5; 8 nucleotides line up with TRBD1. This CDR3 has 13 residues. CDR1 and CDR2 (germline): SGHTA, FQGNSA. The chain's CDR3 is CVSSRGQAETQYF. The CDR3 DNA sequence: TGTGTCAGCAGCCGGGGACAGGCGGAGACCCAGTACTTC. The full variable domain, its missing parts supplied by reference TRBV7-2 and TRBJ2-5, is GAGVSQSPSNKVTEKGKDVELRCDPISGHTALYWYRQSLGQGLEFLIYFQGNSAPDKSGLPSDRFSAERTGGSVSTLTIQRTQQEDSAVYLCVSSRGQAETQYFGPGTRLLVL.

This clonotype turned up a few times. The gene calls are TRBV9 and TRBJ2-1; either TRBD1 or TRBD2 may supply D (6 bases each). The CDR3 runs to 15 residues. Germline CDR1 SGDLS, CDR2 YYNGEE. V was clipped by 0 bases and J by 6 bases, with 13 bases between them. CDR3: CASSVEGGIINEQFF. The CDR3 coding sequence is TGTGCCAGCAGCGTAGAAGGGGGGATAATCAATGAGCAGTTCTTC.

The table lists this clonotype with many counts. The J gene is TRBJ1-5, the V gene TRBV7-2; D unresolved. The germline V and J ends were trimmed by 5 bases and 7 bases, with 12 bases remaining between them. CDR3 length equals 13 residues. CDR1 and CDR2 (germline): SGHTA, FQGNSA. The CDR3 nucleotides are TGTGCCAGCAGCCAATACGAGGGACAGCCCCAGCATTTT. Amino acids: CASSQYEGQPQHF. The full variable domain, with the rest looked up from reference TRBV7-2 and TRBJ1-5, is GAGVSQSPSNKVTEKGKDVELRCDPISGHTALYWYRQSLGQGLEFLIYFQGNSAPDKSGLPSDRFSAERTGGSVSTLTIQRTQQEDSAVYLCASSQYEGQPQHFGDGTRLSIL.

The chain has TRBV6-2 or TRBV6-3 and TRBJ2-7; D ambiguous. Germline V CDR1 and CDR2: MNHEY, SVGEGT. Trimming took off 6 bases at V and 4 bases at J, with 10 bases between the two ends. The CDR3 sequence is 12 residues long. The CDR3 DNA reads TGTGCCAGCAGGAATGGACGATACGAGCAGTACTTC. Protein sequence: CASRNGRYEQYF.

The J gene is TRBJ1-1, the V gene TRBV6-2 or TRBV6-3; D gene ambiguous. V was cut by 3 bases and J by 0 bases, with 8 bases left in between. The CDR3 runs to 14 residues. Germline CDR1 reads MNHEY; CDR2 reads SVGEGT. The CDR3 loop is CASSYSVMNTEAFF. In nucleotides, the CDR3 is TGTGCCAGCAGTTATTCGGTCATGAACACTGAAGCTTTCTTT.

This clonotype was counted only a few times. The chain employs TRBV10-3 and TRBJ1-6; D uncertain. The germline CDR1 and CDR2 sequences are ENHRY and SYGVKD. V lost 6 bases, J lost 6 bases, and 18 bases lay in between. This CDR3 contains 16 residues. The CDR3 region is CAISGLRDSPNSPLHF. In DNA form, the CDR3 reads TGTGCCATCAGCGGGTTGCGGGATTCTCCTAATTCACCCCTCCACTTT.

V and J are TRBV3-1 and TRBJ1-1, with D tentatively TRBD1 (6 bases). Germline assignment: CDR1 LGHDT and CDR2 YNNKEL (reference sequence). Trimming took 0 bases from V and 5 from J, leaving 13 bases between them. This CDR3 contains 15 residues. For the CDR3, the DNA is TGTGCCAGCAGCCAAGAGGGCAGGGGAGTTACTGAAGCTTTCTTT. It codes for CASSQEGRGVTEAFF.

The table lists this clonotype with many counts. The rearrangement uses TRBV3-1 and TRBJ1-2; D gene uncertain. Trimming stripped 5 bases from V and 2 bases from J, with 3 bases between. Germline loops: CDR1 LGHDT, CDR2 YNNKEL (reference sequence). The CDR3 extends over 11 amino acids. The CDR3 loop reads CASSLNYGYTF. CDR3 DNA: TGTGCCAGCAGCTTAAACTATGGCTACACCTTC.

This clonotype occurred a few times. This chain joins TRBV7-8 and TRBJ2-6; the D gene is possibly TRBD1 (5 bases). Trimming removed 5 bases from V and 2 bases from J, with 10 bases in between. Germline CDR1 and CDR2: SGHVS and FQNEAQ. This CDR3 is built from 15 residues. CDR3 sequence: CASSLTGTGANVLTF. The CDR3 DNA reads as TGTGCCAGCAGCCTTACAGGAACTGGGGCCAACGTCCTGACTTTC.

The chain recombines TRBV28 with TRBJ2-5; tentatively, D is TRBD1 (6 bases). V was clipped by 10 bases and J by 5 bases, with 17 bases between them. The CDR3 has 13 residues. CDR1 is MDHEN and CDR2 is SYDVKM in the germline V gene. The CDR3 protein is CAIRGRRRETQYF. The DNA of the CDR3 is TGTGCCATCAGGGGCCGCCGGAGGGAGACCCAGTACTTC.

The chain carries TRBV15 and TRBJ2-7, with a weak D call TRBD2 (5 bases). Germline V CDR1 and CDR2: LNHNV, YYDKDF (reference sequence). This CDR3 has 14 amino acids. The V end was cut by 5 bases, the J end by 3 bases, with 14 bases between. The CDR3 nucleotides read TGTGCCACCAGCCCCCGAGGGAGCGGCTACGAGCAGTACTTC. It is translated as CATSPRGSGYEQYF.

V usage is TRBV12-3 or TRBV12-4 and J usage is TRBJ1-6; D unresolved. This CDR3 is 15 amino acids long. V lost 5 bases to trimming and J lost 0 bases, with 8 bases between them. CDR3 residues: CASSGPSSYNSPLHF. In nucleotides, the CDR3 is TGTGCCAGCAGTGGACCAAGCTCCTATAATTCACCCCTCCACTTT.

The chain links TRBV28 to TRBJ2-7; TRBD2 might be the D (6 bases). Trimming shortened V by 7 bases and J by 5 bases, and 12 bases separated the two germline ends. The germline gives CDR1 MDHEN, CDR2 SYDVKM. The CDR3 contains 12 residues. This CDR3 reads CASTGGLDEQYF. CDR3 bases: TGTGCCAGCACCGGGGGTCTGGACGAGCAGTACTTC.